This T cell receptor (beta chain) was observed in a study of metastatic and nonmetastatic thyroid tumors (dated by TCRdb to 2020 to 2022). Regarding the research as a whole: For patients with malignant and with benign thyroid disease, the researchers compared repertoires between peripheral blood samples and tumor or nodule tissue samples.

None of the patients had been given any treatment before thyroid surgery. Using T-cell receptor beta sequencing, the study looked back at clinical samples from patients collected from about 2011 to 2018. Library preparation was by PCR. For sequencing, an Illumina HiSeq 4000 was employed. The TCR beta-chain CDR3 region of each patient was profiled by high-throughput sequencing. Under the source paper's analysis protocol: A classifier to discriminate distant-metastatic papillary thyroid cancer patients was built from CDR3 differences across clinicopathological groups. The Shannon index was used to measure repertoire diversity, and the Morisita-Horn index was used to measure how similar tumor and blood repertoires were. The public reads were reprocessed in TCRdb via fastp at Q25 and MiXCR, keeping in-frame beta chains. The V and J calls were determined by TCRdb, not by the authors. For this sample there are some 69,000 clones; around 14% appear just once. In total, the top ten clones hold approximately 7% of the sample.

This clone was picked up a small number of times. Its antigen is unknown. Qualities for individual bases were not recorded, and no much larger clone is one base off. Summary of the overall study and its limitations: In both blood and tumor samples, TCR beta diversity was reported to be significantly higher in malignant tumors than in benign nodules.

From its cysteine to its phenylalanine, the CDR3 spans 16 amino acids. CDR3 DNA only is kept here, 48 bases in frame from base 1. From V the trimming removes 7 bases and from J it removes 6 bases, while the gene matches leave 11 bases of the junction unaccounted for. Per the germline V gene, MNHNS is the CDR1 and SASEGT is the CDR2. The chain is assembled from TRBV6-1 and TRBJ1-4; 10 bases in the junction line up with TRBD1. The TCR sequence derives from a male donor with papillary thyroid cancer or a benign thyroid nodule (not recorded which). Some clones in this sample may be carry-over from other donors' samples. Sample: blood. The CDR3 sequence is CASIPWGTGVHEKLFF. The DNA reads TGTGCCAGCATCCCTTGGGGGACAGGGGTCCATGAAAAACTGTTTTTT.